What follows describes a single T cell receptor beta chain. Its antigen is not known. This sample is part of a study of cytomegalovirus exposure and HLA in healthy donors. Findings of the study overall: Equally common other TCR beta chains were less clonally expanded than HLA-associated ones, a later analysis found. A highly shared variant cluster was judged a likely technical artifact. Immune exposure data for these donors was limited to CMV serostatus.

In the PCR, 60 Vbeta and 13 Jbeta primers were used. Per the original data handling: Approximately 9.9 million of tens of millions of unique TCR beta chains were shared, per a later count. Method: immunoSEQ multiplex PCR; TCRdb's copy keeps in-frame clones and lacks some. Clone size and V and J calls were adopted from that table, with D and trimming inferred from the DNA. The sample has some 130,000 clones, roughly 73% seen once. The germline V and J ends were trimmed by 2 bases and 3 bases, with 7 bases remaining between them. In germline, CDR1 is MNHNS, CDR2 SASEGT. There are 13 residues in the CDR3.

The TCR comes from a male donor in good health and CMV-seronegative. The chain links TRBV6-1 to TRBJ1-2; tentative D call: TRBD1 (5 bases). The sample taken for sequencing was PBMCs. This chain's CDR3 is CASSERGDYGYTF. The CDR3 region has the DNA TGTGCCAGCAGTGAACGGGGGGACTATGGCTACACCTTC.